Shown below are 19 T cell receptor beta chains from a single sample sequenced in a study of T cell repertoires in cytomegalovirus infection. Antigen specificity for these receptors is unknown. TCRdb fed the reads into MiXCR, producing one record per CDR3 protein. This table holds some 920,000 distinct CDR3 sequences, around 32% found once. Sequences were derived from cultured CD8+ T cells from PBMCs, sampled from culture after CMV antigen stimulation. The receptor set was obtained from a human donor in good health (CMV status not recorded). Some clones in this sample may be carry-over from other donors' samples.

This chain connects TRBV15 to TRBJ2-4, with D unresolved. The V gene's germline CDR1 is LNHNV and CDR2 YYDKDF (reference sequence). CDR3 size: 17 residues. V was trimmed by 1 base and J by 9 bases, leaving 22 bases between them. The DNA for the CDR3 is TGTGCCACCAGCAGAGGTGGCAGACCAGGTTCAATTGTCATTCAGTACTTC. Encoded protein: CATSRGGRPGSIVIQYF. Full variable domain (rest looked up from reference TRBV15 and TRBJ2-4): DAMVIQNPRYQVTQFGKPVTLSCSQTLNHNVMYWYQQKSSQAPKLLFHYYDKDFNNEADTPDNFQSRRPNTSFCFLDIRSPGLGDTAMYLCATSRGGRPGSIVIQYFGAGTRLSVL.

This clonotype was picked up a small number of times. This chain connects TRBV6-1 to TRBJ1-1; D is undetermined. The V and J ends lost 6 bases and 8 bases respectively, with 10 bases between them. From germline, CDR1 is MNHNS and CDR2 SASEGT. The CDR3 runs 11 residues. The CDR3 here is CASRWTEEAFF. CDR3 coding DNA: TGTGCCAGCAGATGGACCGAAGAAGCTTTCTTT.

The chain joins TRBV9 to TRBJ2-6; D unresolved. From germline, CDR1 is SGDLS and CDR2 YYNGEE. This CDR3 contains 18 residues. V lost 4 bases to trimming and J lost 0 bases, with 17 bases between them. The CDR3 sequence is CASSYRVQHPSGANVLTF. CDR3 bases: TGTGCCAGCAGCTATAGGGTCCAACACCCCTCTGGGGCCAACGTCCTGACTTTC.

The V gene is TRBV7-6, the J gene TRBJ2-1, with D uncertain. Germline values: CDR1 SGHVS, CDR2 FNYEAQ. Trimming shortened V by 5 bases and J by 6 bases, and 11 bases separated the two germline ends. The CDR3 runs to 13 residues. The DNA for the CDR3 is TGTGCCAGCAGCCCTTTTTTGACCAATGAGCAGTTCTTC. Amino acids: CASSPFLTNEQFF.

This clonotype has a handful of counts. The chain combines TRBV10-3 with TRBJ1-2; 7 nucleotides line up with TRBD1. Germline CDR1 ENHRY, CDR2 SYGVKD. Trimming at V came to 10 bases and at J to 5 bases, leaving 16 bases not matched to a gene. The CDR3 loop spans 15 amino acids. The CDR3 loop reads CATYYWRTGGYGYTF. The CDR3 coding sequence is TGTGCCACCTACTACTGGCGGACAGGCGGGTATGGCTACACCTTC.

The V call is TRBV5-1, the J call TRBJ2-7; 12 bases align to TRBD1. In germline, CDR1 is SGHRS, CDR2 YFSETQ. V lost 4 bases and J lost 5; bases outside the gene matches: 4. The CDR3 is 14 amino acids. CDR3 amino acids: CASSQGTGGHEQYV. Written as DNA, the CDR3 is TGCGCCAGCAGCCAAGGGACAGGGGGCCACGAGCAGTACGTC.

This clonotype was seen only a few times. V and J are TRBV13 and TRBJ2-7; D is possibly TRBD1 (6 bases). The CDR3 is 14 amino acids. V was trimmed by 7 bases and J by 4 bases, leaving 17 bases between them. Germline CDR1 PRHDT, CDR2 FYEKMQ (reference sequence). The CDR3: CASTSGRGGYEQYF. Written as DNA, the CDR3 is TGTGCCAGCACATCCGGCAGGGGCGGATACGAGCAGTACTTC. Full variable domain (remainder filled in from reference TRBV13 and TRBJ2-7): AAGVIQSPRHLIKEKRETATLKCYPIPRHDTVYWYQQGPGQDPQFLISFYEKMQSDKGSIPDRFSAQQFSDYHSELNMSSLELGDSALYFCASTSGRGGYEQYFGPGTRLTVT.

This rearrangement joins TRBV19 to TRBJ1-4; D is undetermined. There are 15 residues in the CDR3. The germline V gene has CDR1 LNHDA and CDR2 SQIVND (reference sequence). The germline V and J ends were trimmed by 8 bases and 5 bases, with 18 bases remaining between them. CDR3: CASQRAPEANEKLFF. CDR3 sequence (DNA): TGTGCCAGTCAACGGGCCCCAGAAGCAAATGAAAAACTGTTTTTT.

The gene calls are TRBV6-6 and TRBJ2-7; perhaps D is TRBD1 or TRBD2 (7 bases each). The germline V gene has CDR1 MNHNY and CDR2 SVGAGI (reference sequence). The CDR3 is 16 amino acids. V was trimmed by 5 bases and J by 0 bases, leaving 17 bases between them. In nucleotides, the CDR3 is TGTGCCAGCAGTACAGGGGCGCGCGGGAGCTCCTACGAGCAGTACGTC. This encodes CASSTGARGSSYEQYV.

The chain couples TRBV5-6 to TRBJ1-2; D is unresolved. The CDR3 runs 14 residues. V gave up 2 bases and J gave up 0 bases, with 8 bases separating them. Germline CDR1 and CDR2: SGHDT and YYEEEE. The CDR3 loop is CASSFRRTNYGYTF. CDR3 sequence (DNA): TGTGCCAGCAGCTTCCGCCGCACTAACTATGGCTACACCTTC.

The rearrangement uses TRBV6-2 or TRBV6-3 and TRBJ1-1; D unclear. CDR3 size: 12 residues. Germline CDR1 MNHEY, CDR2 SVGEGT. Trimming removed 10 bases from V and 5 bases from J, with 14 bases in between. This CDR3 is CATTRMGTEAFF. Here the CDR3 DNA reads TGTGCCACCACTCGAATGGGGACTGAAGCTTTCTTT.

The chain is built from TRBV24-1 and TRBJ2-1, with no clear D. Germline V gene sequence: CDR1 KGHDR, CDR2 SFDVKD. The CDR3 covers 13 residues. Trimming left V 7 bases short and J 1 base short, with 7 bases between. The CDR3 spells CATSLRSYNEQFF. The DNA for the CDR3 is TGTGCCACCAGCTTAAGGTCCTACAATGAGCAGTTCTTC.

V and J are TRBV2 and TRBJ2-7; the D gene could be TRBD1 or TRBD2 (5 bases each). From germline, CDR1 is SNHLY and CDR2 FYNNEI. Trimming cost V 3 bases and J 6 bases, with 18 bases left between them. CDR3 length: 15 residues. Here the CDR3 DNA reads TGTGCCAGCAGTGAGAGCAGGGACCATTCCACCGAGCAGTACTTC. Protein product: CASSESRDHSTEQYF.

CDR3 loop: CASLGSPGNTIYF. CDR3 sequence (DNA): TGTGCCAGCCTGGGGAGCCCTGGAAACACCATATATTTT. The chain joins TRBV7-9 to TRBJ1-3; no clear D gene. Germline CDR1 reads SEHNR; CDR2 reads FQNEAQ (reference sequence). The CDR3 extends over 13 amino acids. Trimming removed 8 bases from V and 2 bases from J, with 10 bases in between.

This chain joins TRBV4-1 and TRBJ2-1, with TRBD2 identical over 9 bases. In germline, CDR1 is MGHRA, CDR2 YSYEKL. V shed 1 base, J shed 9 bases, and the junction held 4 bases outside the gene matches. The CDR3 totals 14 residues. CDR3 amino acids: CASSQAASGVEQFF. CDR3 nucleotides: TGCGCCAGCAGCCAAGCTGCTAGCGGGGTTGAGCAGTTCTTC.

This clonotype was seen a handful of times. J is TRBJ2-5 and V is TRBV5-4, with 7 bases identical to TRBD1. This CDR3 is 16 amino acids long. Germline trimming cut 2 bases from V and 0 bases from J; bases unmatched to any gene: 7. Per the germline V gene, CDR1 is SGHNT and CDR2 is YYREEE (reference sequence). CDR3 DNA: TGTGCCAGCAGCTTACAAGGACAGGCCTACCAAGAGACCCAGTACTTC. Amino acids: CASSLQGQAYQETQYF.

The table lists this clonotype with many counts. The chain combines TRBV7-6 with TRBJ2-1, with D possibly being TRBD2 (5 bases). The V end lost 3 bases, the J end lost 3 bases, and 15 bases lay between the germline ends. CDR3 size: 16 residues. CDR1 SGHVS and CDR2 FNYEAQ come from the germline V gene. As DNA, the CDR3 is TGTGCCAGCAGCTTCAGAAAGGTCGGGGACTACAATGAGCAGTTCTTC. Protein product: CASSFRKVGDYNEQFF.

This clonotype was detected only a few times. The chain combines TRBV9 with TRBJ2-1, with D possibly TRBD2 on 5 matching bases. Germline V gives CDR1 SGDLS, CDR2 YYNGEE. Trimming removed 0 bases at V and 2 bases at J, with 9 bases between. This CDR3 region has 15 residues. The CDR3 reads CASSVERAPYNEQFF. CDR3 bases: TGTGCCAGCAGCGTAGAGAGGGCCCCCTACAATGAGCAGTTCTTC.

The rearrangement joins TRBV7-8 to TRBJ1-1; D call uncertain. The CDR3 runs 15 residues. Trimming removed 0 bases from V and 1 base from J, with 9 bases in between. Germline values: CDR1 SGHVS, CDR2 FQNEAQ. The CDR3 DNA follows: TGTGCCAGCAGCTTAGCGCCAACTCCGAACACTGAAGCTTTCTTT. It encodes CASSLAPTPNTEAFF.